The clone carrying this T cell receptor (beta chain) appeared once. Its antigen is as yet unknown. The data derive from a study of cytomegalovirus exposure and HLA in healthy donors. This PCR relied on a set of 60 Vbeta primers and 13 Jbeta primers. Data came from immunoSEQ multiplex PCR; TCRdb stores just in-frame clones and leaves some out. The sample contains approximately 38,000 clones, about 66% of which appear only once. Overall study findings and caveats: Most subjects' HLA-A and HLA-B alleles were reportedly predicted from TCR beta sequences. Per published reports, the classifier diagnosed cytomegalovirus status with high specificity and sensitivity. In a later analysis, parvovirus B19, influenza, CMV and Epstein-Barr virus appeared linked to several top co-occurrence clusters. Some TCR beta chains (164 of them) were listed as cytomegalovirus-associated.

The CDR3 loop spans 14 amino acids. Germline loops: CDR1 MNHEY, CDR2 SVGAGI. The V and J ends lost 4 bases and 4 bases respectively, with 13 bases between them. V is TRBV6-5 and J is TRBJ2-5, with a possible D match to TRBD1 (5 bases). This sequence originates from a man aged 50-60 years in good health and CMV-seropositive. Input material: PBMCs. The CDR3 region has the DNA TGTGCCAGCAGTTTAAGTCAGGGCCGAGAGACCCAGTACTTC. Amino acids: CASSLSQGRETQYF.